These 27 T cell receptor beta chains were all obtained from the same sample, sequenced in a study of T cell clonotyping in hematopoietic cell transplantation. Time point reported: recipient sample about 28 days before transplant, after cytoreduction. The table came from immunoSEQ multiplex PCR; TCRdb's copy has only in-frame clones and leaves some out. The sample yields around 7,300 clones, around 88% seen once. The starting material was peripheral blood mononuclear cells, obtained before stem cell transplant. The receptors come from a man younger than 40 with acute myeloid leukemia. Some clones in this sample may be carry-over from other donors' samples.

The chain couples TRBV27 to TRBJ2-1; TRBD1 agrees at 10 bases. The germline V gene has CDR1 MNHEY and CDR2 SMNVEV (reference sequence). The junction had 11 bases not matched to a gene; V was cut back by 5 bases and J by 1 base. CDR3 length: 18 amino acids. CDR3 DNA: TGTGCCAGCAGTGGGGGGACAGGGGATTGGGCTTCCTACAATGAGCAGTTCTTC. This codes for CASSGGTGDWASYNEQFF.

This sequence joins TRBV19 and TRBJ2-5, with a weak D call TRBD1 (6 bases). Trimming stripped 4 bases from V and 2 bases from J, with 14 bases between. The CDR3 covers 15 residues. Germline CDR1 is LNHDA and CDR2 is SQIVND (reference sequence). The CDR3 reads CASSTSGTPQETQYF. DNA of the CDR3: TGTGCCAGTAGTACCTCCGGGACACCTCAAGAGACCCAGTACTTC.

In this sample, this clone turned up a few times. The J gene is TRBJ2-7, the V gene TRBV5-1; 11 nucleotides match TRBD2. Germline CDR1 is SGHRS and CDR2 is YFSETQ. The CDR3 has 17 residues. Unmatched junction bases numbered 8, after V lost 3 bases and J lost 0 bases. The CDR3 is CASSSNPGLADSYEQYF. CDR3 DNA: TGCGCCAGCAGCTCAAACCCGGGACTAGCGGACTCCTACGAGCAGTACTTC.

This rearrangement joins TRBV4-2 to TRBJ1-1; no clear D gene. Germline assignment: CDR1 LGHNA and CDR2 YNFKEQ. V was cut by 0 bases and J by 8 bases, with 13 bases left in between. The CDR3 sequence is 14 residues long. DNA for the CDR3: TGTGCCAGCAGCCAAGAAATCGGTTCGAACGAAGCTTTCTTT. Its translation: CASSQEIGSNEAFF.

J is TRBJ1-2 and V is TRBV2; the D is unclear. This CDR3 is 14 amino acids long. The V gene lost 7 bases and the J gene lost 5 bases, with 17 bases spanning the gap. Per germline, CDR1 SNHLY and CDR2 FYNNEI. CDR3 residues: CASTQLEGGYGYTF. In nucleotides, the CDR3 is TGTGCCAGCACCCAACTTGAGGGAGGGTATGGCTACACCTTC.

The V and J genes are TRBV19 and TRBJ2-5; unclear D gene. Germline CDR1 LNHDA, CDR2 SQIVND (reference sequence). Trimming took 1 base from V and 5 from J, leaving 11 bases between them. This CDR3 spans 14 amino acids. The CDR3 here is CASSIGTLGETQYF. The CDR3 DNA reads TGTGCCAGTAGTATAGGGACGCTGGGGGAGACCCAGTACTTC.

V gene TRBV30 combines with J gene TRBJ1-5; D unclear. Germline V CDR1 and CDR2: GTSNPN, SVGIG (reference sequence). Trimming pared 3 bases from V and 3 bases from J, leaving 15 bases between. The CDR3 has 15 residues. This CDR3 reads CAWSDGSSFNQPQHF. Here the CDR3 DNA reads TGTGCCTGGAGCGATGGCAGCAGCTTCAATCAGCCCCAGCATTTT.

The rearrangement joins TRBV30 to TRBJ1-2, with D possibly TRBD1 on 6 matching bases. The CDR3 is 12 residues long. Germline assignment: CDR1 GTSNPN and CDR2 SVGIG (reference sequence). Deletions cut 3 bases from V and 8 bases from J, with 13 bases between. This chain's CDR3 is CAWRTGNRGYTF. CDR3 nucleotides: TGTGCCTGGAGAACAGGGAATCGAGGCTACACCTTC.

V gene TRBV7-9 combines with J gene TRBJ1-1; 7 bases are a match to TRBD1. The CDR3 loop spans 14 amino acids. The V segment lost 3 bases and the J segment 4 bases; nucleotides outside the gene matches: 5. Germline CDR1 is SEHNR and CDR2 is FQNEAQ (reference sequence). As DNA, the CDR3 is TGTGCCAGCAGCTTGACAGGGCTCGCCACTGAAGCTTTCTTT. Amino acid sequence: CASSLTGLATEAFF.

The chain links TRBV5-1 to TRBJ2-6, with D uncertain. Germline V gene lookup returns CDR1 SGHRS and CDR2 YFSETQ. Trimming stripped 4 bases from V and 0 bases from J, with 11 bases between. The CDR3 is 16 amino acids. The CDR3 region is CASSPRPNSGANVLTF. CDR3 in DNA: TGCGCCAGCAGCCCGAGACCGAACTCTGGGGCCAACGTCCTGACTTTC.

This clone was picked up one time. The rearrangement joins TRBV7-6 to TRBJ1-2; D gene unclear. Trimming removed 5 bases at V and 8 bases at J, with 21 bases between. Per the germline V gene, CDR1 is SGHVS and CDR2 is FNYEAQ. This CDR3 is built from 15 residues. The CDR3 coding sequence is TGTGCCAGCAGCCCCGGTCCAGCACTCAAGCGCGGCTACACCTTC. Its protein is CASSPGPALKRGYTF.

V usage is TRBV11-1 and J usage is TRBJ2-7, with D perhaps matching TRBD1 or TRBD2 (5 bases each). V was trimmed by 5 bases and J by 3 bases, leaving 14 bases between them. Germline-derived CDR1 and CDR2 are SGHAT and FQDESV (reference sequence). The CDR3 covers 14 residues. CDR3: CASSPGASRYEQYF. CDR3 in DNA: TGTGCCAGCAGCCCCGGGGCCAGCCGCTACGAGCAGTACTTC. Complete variable domain (other parts from reference TRBV11-1 and TRBJ2-7): EAEVAQSPRYKITEKSQAVAFWCDPISGHATLYWYRQILGQGPELLVQFQDESVVDDSQLPKDRFSAERLKGVDSTLKIQPAELGDSAMYLCASSPGASRYEQYFGPGTRLTVT.

The chain is built from TRBV7-2 and TRBJ2-7; D possibly uses TRBD1 or TRBD2 (5 bases each). The CDR3 is made up of 14 amino acids. Per the germline V gene, CDR1 is SGHTA and CDR2 is FQGNSA. V was cut by 1 base and J by 0 bases, with 7 bases left in between. CDR3 in amino acids: CASSLGGISYEQYF. CDR3 nucleotides: TGTGCCAGCAGCTTAGGGGGGATCTCCTACGAGCAGTACTTC.

The chain joins TRBV4-1 to TRBJ1-4; maybe TRBD1 (5 bases). Trimming stripped 4 bases from V and 10 bases from J, with 19 bases between. There are 15 residues in the CDR3. Germline V gives CDR1 MGHRA, CDR2 YSYEKL. CDR3 coding DNA: TGCGCCAGCAGCCCCGAACGGGTCAGGGACGGAAAACTGTTTTTT. Its protein product is CASSPERVRDGKLFF.

A single count supports this clone. The J gene is TRBJ2-1, the V gene TRBV28; 9 bases match TRBD2. CDR3 length: 14 residues. Looked up from germline, CDR1 is MDHEN and CDR2 is SYDVKM. V dropped 2 bases and J dropped 7; count of bases not matched to a gene: 3. The CDR3 sequence is CASSLPSGVNEQFF. CDR3 DNA: TGTGCCAGCAGTTTACCTAGCGGGGTAAATGAGCAGTTCTTC.

The V call is TRBV7-2, the J call TRBJ1-1, with a weak D call TRBD1 (5 bases). CDR1 SGHTA and CDR2 FQGNSA come from the germline V gene. Trimming took 2 bases from V and 3 from J, leaving 13 bases between them. The CDR3 totals 15 residues. DNA for the CDR3: TGTGCCAGCAGCTTATTCTCCGGGGCAGACACTGAAGCTTTCTTT. Translated: CASSLFSGADTEAFF.

This sequence joins TRBV29-1 and TRBJ2-1; 7 bases fit TRBD2. Germline trimming cut 4 bases from V and 9 bases from J; bases unmatched to any gene: 9. The CDR3 is made up of 13 amino acids. Germline V gives CDR1 SQVTM, CDR2 ANQGSEA. The chain's CDR3 is CSVVASGAGEQFF. In nucleotides, the CDR3 is TGCAGCGTTGTGGCTAGCGGTGCGGGTGAGCAGTTCTTC.

This clone has more than one count but fewer than ten. This chain uses TRBV19 with TRBJ1-2; 11 positions agree with TRBD1. CDR3 length: 16 amino acids. Germline V gene data show CDR1 as LNHDA and CDR2 as SQIVND (reference sequence). Trimming removed 7 bases from V and 4 bases from J; junction bases left unmatched: 11. The CDR3 protein is CASKVIWDRGVYGYTF. For the CDR3, the DNA is TGTGCCAGTAAAGTGATATGGGACAGGGGGGTCTATGGCTACACCTTC.

The chain links TRBV28 to TRBJ1-4, with D uncertain. This CDR3 has 15 amino acids. Germline loops: CDR1 MDHEN, CDR2 SYDVKM. V shed 4 bases and J shed 3 bases, with 12 bases lying between them. DNA for the CDR3: TGTGCCAGCAGTTCCTCCCACCTATCTAATGAAAAACTGTTTTTT. Its protein product is CASSSSHLSNEKLFF.

The table lists this clone with a few counts. The gene calls are TRBV6-6 and TRBJ2-3, with D tentatively TRBD2 (5 bases). Germline CDR1 MNHNY, CDR2 SVGAGI (reference sequence). There are 14 residues in the CDR3. Trimming removed 3 bases at V and 1 base at J, with 8 bases between. This CDR3 reads CASSYLEGTDTQYF. The CDR3 DNA sequence: TGTGCCAGCAGTTATCTGGAGGGCACAGATACGCAGTATTTT.

This chain joins TRBV4-1 and TRBJ2-7; 7 bases map to TRBD1. CDR1 and CDR2 (germline): MGHRA, YSYEKL. The CDR3 length is 16 residues. V lost 2 bases and J lost 0; bases outside the gene matches: 7. The CDR3 DNA sequence: TGCGCCAGCAGCCAAATACCCGGACAGGTCTCCTACGAGCAGTACTTC. Its translation: CASSQIPGQVSYEQYF.

This chain links TRBV6-1 with TRBJ2-7; tentative D call: TRBD1 (6 bases). Trimming pared 6 bases from V and 3 bases from J, leaving 18 bases between. In germline, CDR1 is MNHNS, CDR2 SASEGT. CDR3 size: 15 residues. Written as DNA, the CDR3 is TGTGCCAGCAGCGCCCCAGGGGCGATTCTCTACGAGCAGTACTTC. Translation gives CASSAPGAILYEQYF.

J is TRBJ2-7 and V is TRBV9, with 10 positions matching TRBD1. Germline CDR1 SGDLS, CDR2 YYNGEE. This CDR3 is built from 13 residues. After removal of 4 bases from V and 6 bases from J, the junction contained 4 bases not matched to a gene. The DNA of the CDR3 is TGTGCCAGCAGCAAAGGGACAGGGGTCGAGCAGTACTTC. It translates to CASSKGTGVEQYF.

V usage is TRBV7-2 and J usage is TRBJ1-5; D is ambiguous. This CDR3 spans 17 amino acids. The germline V gene encodes CDR1 SGHTA and CDR2 FQGNSA. V lost 4 bases to trimming and J lost 2 bases, with 18 bases between them. CDR3 coding DNA: TGTGCCAGCAGCTCCGATGGAGGCCGCCGGGGCAATCAGCCCCAGCATTTT. Its protein is CASSSDGGRRGNQPQHF.

The chain combines TRBV4-1 with TRBJ1-5, with D possibly matching TRBD1 (6 bases). Germline values: CDR1 MGHRA, CDR2 YSYEKL. The V end lost 2 bases, the J end lost 0 bases, and 8 bases lay between the germline ends. CDR3 length equals 15 residues. CDR3: CASSQTGLSNQPQHF. The CDR3 DNA is TGCGCCAGCAGCCAAACAGGGCTTAGCAATCAGCCCCAGCATTTT.

This chain links TRBV11-1 with TRBJ2-7, with 12 bases fitting TRBD2. The V segment lost 5 bases and the J segment 4 bases; nucleotides outside the gene matches: 9. CDR3 size: 16 residues. Germline lookup yields CDR1 SGHAT and CDR2 FQDESV (reference sequence). This chain's CDR3 is CASSGYGLAGMYEQYF. The CDR3 DNA follows: TGTGCCAGCAGCGGGTACGGACTAGCGGGGATGTACGAGCAGTACTTC.

The CDR3 loop is CASGPTGIGRETQYF. CDR3 nucleotides: TGTGCCAGCGGACCCACAGGGATCGGGCGAGAGACCCAGTACTTC. This chain connects TRBV7-9 to TRBJ2-5, with a weak D call TRBD1 (6 bases). Trimming cost V 8 bases and J 4 bases, with 20 bases left between them. CDR3 size: 15 residues. Germline values: CDR1 SEHNR, CDR2 FQNEAQ (reference sequence). Based on the CDR3 plus reference TRBV7-9 and TRBJ2-5, the full variable domain is DTGVSQNPRHKITKRGQNVTFRCDPISEHNRLYWYRQTLGQGPEFLTYFQNEAQLEKSRLLSDRFSAERPKGSFSTLEIQRTEQGDSAMYLCASGPTGIGRETQYFGPGTRLLVL.